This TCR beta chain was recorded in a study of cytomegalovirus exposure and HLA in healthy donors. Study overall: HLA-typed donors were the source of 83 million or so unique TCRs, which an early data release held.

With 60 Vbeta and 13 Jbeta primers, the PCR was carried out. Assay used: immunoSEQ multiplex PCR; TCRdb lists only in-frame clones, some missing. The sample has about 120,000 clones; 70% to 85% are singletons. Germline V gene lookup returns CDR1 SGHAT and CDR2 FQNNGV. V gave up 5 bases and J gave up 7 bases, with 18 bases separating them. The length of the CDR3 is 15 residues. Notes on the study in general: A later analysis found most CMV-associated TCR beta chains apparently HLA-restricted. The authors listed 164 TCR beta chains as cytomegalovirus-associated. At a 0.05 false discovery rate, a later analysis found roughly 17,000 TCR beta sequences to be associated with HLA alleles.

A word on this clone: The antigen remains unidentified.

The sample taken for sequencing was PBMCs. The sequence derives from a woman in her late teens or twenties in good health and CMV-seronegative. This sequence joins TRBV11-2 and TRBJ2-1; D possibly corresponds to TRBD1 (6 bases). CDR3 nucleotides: TGTGCCAGCAGCCCAAGGGTGCAGGGGTGGAATGAGCAGTTCTTC. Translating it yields CASSPRVQGWNEQFF. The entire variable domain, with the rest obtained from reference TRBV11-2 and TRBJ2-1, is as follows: EAGVAQSPRYKIIEKRQSVAFWCNPISGHATLYWYQQILGQGPKLLIQFQNNGVVDDSQLPKDRFSAERLKGVDSTLKIQPAKLEDSAVYLCASSPRVQGWNEQFFGPGTRLTVL.